Shown below are 28 T cell receptor beta chains from a single sample sequenced in a study of OX40 agonist ivuxolimab in advanced cancers. Sequencing used immunoSEQ multiplex PCR; TCRdb keeps in-frame clones, though not all of them. The table includes 65,000 to 90,000 clones, approximately 90% detected once. Sequencing used CD4+ or CD8+ T cells sorted from blood, obtained in a trial of the OX40 agonist ivuxolimab. Receptors originate from an adult with an advanced solid tumor such as melanoma, head and neck, liver or kidney cancer.

The chain joins TRBV2 to TRBJ2-4; TRBD1 matches at 7 bases. Per the germline V gene, CDR1 is SNHLY and CDR2 is FYNNEI. The V and J ends lost 8 bases and 1 base, in that order; junction bases with no gene match: 5. CDR3 size: 14 residues. CDR3 DNA: TGTGCCAGCGGACCGGGACAGGCCAAAAACATTCAGTACTTC. Translating it yields CASGPGQAKNIQYF.

The gene calls are TRBV27 and TRBJ1-5, with a possible D match to TRBD1 (5 bases). The CDR3 is 14 amino acids. Germline CDR1 MNHEY, CDR2 SMNVEV (reference sequence). Trimming took off 3 bases at V and 4 bases at J, with 10 bases between the two ends. The CDR3 protein is CASSLQGYNQPQHF. Here the CDR3 DNA reads TGTGCCAGCAGTTTGCAGGGCTATAATCAGCCCCAGCATTTT.

The rearrangement uses TRBV6-5 and TRBJ2-7; 11 bases are a match to TRBD1. The CDR3 consists of 15 residues. Trimming took 5 bases from V and 3 from J; bases not matched to a gene: 6. Looked up from germline, CDR1 is MNHEY and CDR2 is SVGAGI. The CDR3 DNA reads as TGTGCCAGCAGTAACCCGGACAGGGGGCTCTACGAGCAGTACTTC. This codes for CASSNPDRGLYEQYF.

The rearrangement links TRBV9 to TRBJ1-4, with 9 bases lining up with TRBD1. V lost 2 bases and J lost 5; bases outside the gene matches: 4. This CDR3 is 15 amino acids long. Germline values: CDR1 SGDLS, CDR2 YYNGEE. The CDR3 bases are TGTGCCAGCAGCGTCGGGACAGGGATAAATGAAAAACTGTTTTTT. This gives the protein CASSVGTGINEKLFF.

In nucleotides, the CDR3 is TGTGCCTGGAATGGGGGGGAAGATACGCAGTATTTT. It specifies CAWNGGEDTQYF. The chain carries TRBV30 and TRBJ2-3, with TRBD2 matching over 7 bases. Germline CDR1 and CDR2: GTSNPN and SVGIG (reference sequence). J was trimmed by 5 bases and V by 4 bases; bases with no gene match: 3. This CDR3 spans 12 amino acids.

There are a few counts of this clone. The chain links TRBV5-8 to TRBJ1-1; TRBD1 matches at 7 bases. Trimming at V came to 4 bases and at J to 12 bases, leaving 9 bases not matched to a gene. The CDR3 is made up of 12 amino acids. Germline CDR1 reads SGHTS; CDR2 reads YDEGEE. The DNA of the CDR3 is TGTGCCAGCAGCCTTGCCGACAGGGACCCTTTCTTT. Its protein product is CASSLADRDPFF.

The V call is TRBV4-1, the J call TRBJ2-3; D remains unclear. Looked up from germline, CDR1 is MGHRA and CDR2 is YSYEKL. The CDR3 has 15 amino acids. Trimming removed 0 bases from V and 4 bases from J, with 11 bases in between. CDR3 amino acids: CASSQDPVPPDTQYF. CDR3 DNA sequence: TGCGCCAGCAGCCAAGATCCCGTCCCTCCAGATACGCAGTATTTT.

The chain employs TRBV19 and TRBJ2-7, with 10 bases fitting TRBD1. Per germline, CDR1 LNHDA and CDR2 SQIVND (reference sequence). The CDR3 covers 13 residues. Losses at the gene ends were 5 bases for V and 5 bases for J; bases not matched to a gene: 3. In nucleotides, the CDR3 is TGTGCCAGTAGTCAGACAGGGGGCCACGAGCAGTACTTC. Protein: CASSQTGGHEQYF.

A single count supports this clone. The V call is TRBV2, the J call TRBJ2-1, with 10 bases aligning to TRBD2. The CDR3 extends over 15 amino acids. Germline values: CDR1 SNHLY, CDR2 FYNNEI. Trimming removed 4 bases from V and 6 bases from J; junction bases left unmatched: 6. The CDR3 is CASSAEGLATNEQFF. The DNA for the CDR3 is TGTGCCAGCAGTGCCGAGGGACTAGCGACCAATGAGCAGTTCTTC.

The chain joins TRBV5-6 to TRBJ2-1; 9 bases line up with TRBD2. J gave up 2 bases and V 1 base, and 7 bases lay outside the gene matches. Germline V gene data show CDR1 as SGHDT and CDR2 as YYEEEE. The CDR3 extends over 17 amino acids. In nucleotides, the CDR3 is TGTGCCAGCAGCTTGTCTCGCGGGAGGGCCACCTACAATGAGCAGTTCTTC. This gives the protein CASSLSRGRATYNEQFF.

V is TRBV7-8 and J is TRBJ2-7; 7 bases fit TRBD2. This CDR3 has 16 residues. Germline V gives CDR1 SGHVS, CDR2 FQNEAQ. Trimming cost V 1 base and J 5 bases; bases outside gene matches: 11. The CDR3 nucleotides read TGTGCCAGCAGCTTAGTCGGCGGGAGCATCATCAACGAGCAGTACTTC. It encodes CASSLVGGSIINEQYF.

The rearrangement links TRBV6-1 to TRBJ2-5; 7 bases are a match to TRBD2. Germline V lookup: CDR1 MNHNS, CDR2 SASEGT. V lost 5 bases and J lost 5; bases outside the gene matches: 8. There are 14 residues in the CDR3. Here the CDR3 reads CASSLGLVGETQYF. The CDR3 nucleotides read TGTGCCAGCAGTTTAGGACTAGTGGGGGAGACCCAGTACTTC.

This clone was counted between two and nine times. V is TRBV6-1 and J is TRBJ1-1; D gene unclear. The CDR3 is 11 residues long. Per germline, CDR1 MNHNS and CDR2 SASEGT. The V end lost 7 bases, the J end lost 1 base, and 4 bases lay between the germline ends. In DNA, the CDR3 is TGTGCCAGCATGGAGAACACTGAAGCTTTCTTT. It specifies CASMENTEAFF.

This chain joins TRBV19 and TRBJ1-4, with D maybe TRBD1 (5 bases). The V gene lost 5 bases and the J gene lost 8 bases, with 18 bases spanning the gap. The CDR3 is 15 amino acids. CDR1 LNHDA and CDR2 SQIVND come from the germline V gene (reference sequence). The CDR3 DNA sequence: TGTGCCAGTAGTTGGATGACGGGACTACACGAAAAACTGTTTTTT. It translates to CASSWMTGLHEKLFF.

In its sample, this clone was seen once. This chain joins TRBV29-1 and TRBJ2-2, with D possibly being TRBD1 or TRBD2 (5 bases each). The CDR3 is 13 amino acids. The germline gives CDR1 SQVTM, CDR2 ANQGSEA. Trimming took 7 bases from V and 4 from J, leaving 13 bases between them. The CDR3 spells CSGGAGSTGELFF. CDR3 in DNA: TGCAGCGGGGGAGCAGGGAGCACCGGGGAGCTGTTTTTT.

V is TRBV30 and J is TRBJ2-1; D is possibly TRBD2 (6 bases). The CDR3 spans 13 residues. CDR1 GTSNPN and CDR2 SVGIG come from the germline V gene (reference sequence). The V and J ends lost 5 bases and 1 base respectively, with 9 bases between them. DNA for the CDR3: TGTGCCTGGGAGACTAGATCCTACAATGAGCAGTTCTTC. Its protein is CAWETRSYNEQFF.

The rearrangement joins TRBV19 to TRBJ1-5; 11 nucleotides match TRBD1. V was pared by 1 base and J by 7 bases, with 9 bases of the junction left unmatched. CDR1 and CDR2 (germline): LNHDA, SQIVND (reference sequence). The CDR3 runs to 17 residues. The chain's CDR3 is CASSIAHPGTGGQPQHF. The CDR3 bases are TGTGCCAGTAGTATAGCCCATCCCGGGACAGGGGGGCAGCCCCAGCATTTT. The whole variable domain, remainder taken from reference TRBV19 and TRBJ1-5, is DGGITQSPKYLFRKEGQNVTLSCEQNLNHDAMYWYRQDPGQGLRLIYYSQIVNDFQKGDIAEGYSVSREKKESFPLTVTSAQKNPTAFYLCASSIAHPGTGGQPQHFGDGTRLSIL.

The chain has TRBV2 and TRBJ2-7, with TRBD1 as a possible D gene (5 bases). The CDR3 extends over 13 amino acids. Trimming took off 2 bases at V and 6 bases at J, with 11 bases between the two ends. The germline CDR1 and CDR2 sequences are SNHLY and FYNNEI. CDR3 in amino acids: CASSERQSTEQYF. For the CDR3, the DNA is TGTGCCAGCAGTGAAAGACAGAGCACCGAGCAGTACTTC.

The rearrangement uses TRBV11-2 and TRBJ2-7; D is ambiguous. Germline-derived CDR1 and CDR2 are SGHAT and FQNNGV. V dropped 2 bases and J dropped 5 bases, with 13 bases sitting between them. The CDR3 sequence is 14 residues long. The CDR3 coding sequence is TGTGCCAGCAGCTTAACCCTTAACCCCCACGAGCAGTACTTC. Translating it yields CASSLTLNPHEQYF.

This rearrangement joins TRBV19 to TRBJ2-1; 10 positions agree with TRBD2. In germline, CDR1 is LNHDA, CDR2 SQIVND (reference sequence). CDR3 length: 15 residues. V gave up 5 bases and J gave up 7 bases; unmatched junction bases: 8. This CDR3 is CASSGSGRAWNEQFF. The CDR3 DNA reads as TGTGCCAGTAGTGGGAGCGGGAGGGCCTGGAATGAGCAGTTCTTC.

This clone appeared once. The chain joins TRBV5-4 to TRBJ2-1; 7 bases map to TRBD2. The CDR3 totals 15 residues. V lost 1 base, J lost 7 bases, and 8 bases stayed unmatched. Germline V lookup: CDR1 SGHNT, CDR2 YYREEE (reference sequence). CDR3 region: CASSLIAGARNEQFF. The CDR3 DNA sequence: TGTGCCAGCAGCTTGATCGCGGGAGCTAGGAATGAGCAGTTCTTC.

The CDR3 protein is CASSLIGTGNGGYTF. CDR3 coding DNA: TGTGCCAGCAGCCTGATCGGGACAGGGAATGGAGGCTACACCTTC. The J gene is TRBJ1-2, the V gene TRBV5-8; 9 nucleotides align to TRBD1. In germline, CDR1 is SGHTS, CDR2 YDEGEE. The V and J ends lost 4 bases and 8 bases, in that order; junction bases with no gene match: 12. The CDR3 extends over 15 amino acids.

The chain links TRBV5-4 to TRBJ2-1; 8 nucleotides line up with TRBD1. Unmatched junction bases numbered 4, after V lost 4 bases and J lost 7 bases. Looked up from germline, CDR1 is SGHNT and CDR2 is YYREEE (reference sequence). This CDR3 has 13 residues. DNA of the CDR3: TGTGCCAGCAGCAGGGGACAGGTTAATGAGCAGTTCTTC. It specifies CASSRGQVNEQFF.

This clone was detected only a few times. The chain couples TRBV14 to TRBJ1-2, with D tentatively TRBD1 (6 bases). Germline CDR1 is SGHDN and CDR2 is FVKESK. The CDR3 runs 14 residues. Trimming took 1 base from V and 4 from J, leaving 10 bases between them. In DNA, the CDR3 is TGTGCCAGCAGCCAAGGCGGGACACCCTATGGCTACACCTTC. As protein: CASSQGGTPYGYTF.

The V call is TRBV27, the J call TRBJ2-3; 10 nucleotides agree with TRBD2. There are 20 residues in the CDR3. The V segment lost 7 bases and the J segment 0 bases; nucleotides outside the gene matches: 19. The V gene's germline CDR1 is MNHEY and CDR2 SMNVEV (reference sequence). DNA of the CDR3: TGTGCCAGCAACTTTCTAGCGGGAGTCACTTCCCCATCTAGCACAGATACGCAGTATTTT. Its protein is CASNFLAGVTSPSSTDTQYF.

The rearrangement links TRBV5-5 to TRBJ2-5, with D perhaps matching TRBD1 or TRBD2 (7 bases each). V was cut by 2 bases and J by 2 bases, with 10 bases left in between. Germline lookup yields CDR1 SGHKS and CDR2 YYEKEE (reference sequence). The CDR3 extends over 14 amino acids. CDR3 residues: CASSFQGGQETQYF. In DNA form, the CDR3 reads TGTGCCAGCAGCTTTCAGGGGGGGCAAGAGACCCAGTACTTC.

The chain joins TRBV6-6 to TRBJ2-3; D unclear. Trimming removed 6 bases from V and 4 bases from J, with 8 bases in between. This CDR3 contains 12 residues. Germline V CDR1 and CDR2: MNHNY, SVGAGI (reference sequence). This chain's CDR3 is CASSRIADTQYF. CDR3 coding DNA: TGTGCCAGCAGCCGGATCGCAGATACGCAGTATTTT.

The chain links TRBV11-2 to TRBJ2-7; 7 positions agree with TRBD2. This CDR3 is built from 12 residues. Germline values: CDR1 SGHAT, CDR2 FQNNGV. The ends lost 4 bases at V and 5 bases at J; junction bases unmatched: 2. In DNA, the CDR3 is TGTGCCAGCAGCTACGGGACTAACGAGCAGTACTTC. It codes for CASSYGTNEQYF. The full variable domain, in which reference TRBV11-2 and TRBJ2-7 provide the parts outside the CDR3, is EAGVAQSPRYKIIEKRQSVAFWCNPISGHATLYWYQQILGQGPKLLIQFQNNGVVDDSQLPKDRFSAERLKGVDSTLKIQPAKLEDSAVYLCASSYGTNEQYFGPGTRLTVT.